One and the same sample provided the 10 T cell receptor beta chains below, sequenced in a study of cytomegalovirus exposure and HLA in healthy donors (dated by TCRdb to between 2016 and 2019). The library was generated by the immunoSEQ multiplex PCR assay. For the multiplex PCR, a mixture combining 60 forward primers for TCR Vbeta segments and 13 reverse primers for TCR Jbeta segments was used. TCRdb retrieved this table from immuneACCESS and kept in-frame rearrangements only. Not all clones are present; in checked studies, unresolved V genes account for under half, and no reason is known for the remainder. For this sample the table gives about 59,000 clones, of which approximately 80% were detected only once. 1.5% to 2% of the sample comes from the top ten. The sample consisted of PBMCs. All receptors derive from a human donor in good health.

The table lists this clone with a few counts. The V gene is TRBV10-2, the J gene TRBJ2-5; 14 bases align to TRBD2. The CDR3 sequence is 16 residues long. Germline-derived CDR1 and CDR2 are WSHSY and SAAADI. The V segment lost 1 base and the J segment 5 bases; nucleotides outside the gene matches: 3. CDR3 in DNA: TGCGCCAGCAGTGAGTTCGGGACTAGCGGGAGTGAGACCCAGTACTTC. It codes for CASSEFGTSGSETQYF.

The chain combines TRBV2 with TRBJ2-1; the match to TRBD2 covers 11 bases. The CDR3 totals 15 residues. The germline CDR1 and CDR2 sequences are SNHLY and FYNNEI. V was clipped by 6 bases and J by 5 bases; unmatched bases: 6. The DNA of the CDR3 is TGTGCCAGCAGCCCATCGGGACTAGCGGACAATGAGCAGTTCTTC. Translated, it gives CASSPSGLADNEQFF.

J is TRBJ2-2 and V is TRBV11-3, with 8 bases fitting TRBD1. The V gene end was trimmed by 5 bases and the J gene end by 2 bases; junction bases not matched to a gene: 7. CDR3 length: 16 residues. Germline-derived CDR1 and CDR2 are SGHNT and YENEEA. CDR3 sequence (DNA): TGTGCCAGCAGCGCCCAGGGGGCCGGAAACACCGGGGAGCTGTTTTTT. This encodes CASSAQGAGNTGELFF.

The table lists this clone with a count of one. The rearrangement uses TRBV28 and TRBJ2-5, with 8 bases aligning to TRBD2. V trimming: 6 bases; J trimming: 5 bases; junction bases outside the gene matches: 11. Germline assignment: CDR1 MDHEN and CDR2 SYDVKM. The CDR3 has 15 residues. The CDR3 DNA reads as TGTGCCAGCAGCTCCCCCGGGGGGGGGCAGGAGACCCAGTACTTC. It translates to CASSSPGGGQETQYF.

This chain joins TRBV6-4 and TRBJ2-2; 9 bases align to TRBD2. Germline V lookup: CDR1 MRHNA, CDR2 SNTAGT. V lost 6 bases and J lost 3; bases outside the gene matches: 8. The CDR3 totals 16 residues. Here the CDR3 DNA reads TGTGCCAGCAGCCGCCAAGCGGGGGGCGACACCGGGGAGCTGTTTTTT. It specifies CASSRQAGGDTGELFF.

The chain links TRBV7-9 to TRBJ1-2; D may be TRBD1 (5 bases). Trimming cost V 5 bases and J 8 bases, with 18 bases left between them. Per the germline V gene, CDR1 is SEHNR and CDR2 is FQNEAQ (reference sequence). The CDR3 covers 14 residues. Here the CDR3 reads CASSPVGRVGGYTF. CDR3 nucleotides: TGTGCCAGCAGCCCCGTCGGCAGGGTTGGCGGCTACACCTTC. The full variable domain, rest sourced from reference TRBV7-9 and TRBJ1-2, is DTGVSQNPRHKITKRGQNVTFRCDPISEHNRLYWYRQTLGQGPEFLTYFQNEAQLEKSRLLSDRFSAERPKGSFSTLEIQRTEQGDSAMYLCASSPVGRVGGYTFGSGTRLTVV.

The CDR3 DNA follows: TGTGCCAGCAGCCTTAACAGGGAACGCGAGCAGTACTTC. Residues: CASSLNREREQYF. The rearrangement joins TRBV7-2 to TRBJ2-7; a weak D match, TRBD1 (6 bases). The ends were cut back, 5 bases at V and 6 bases at J, with 14 bases in the middle. The germline V gene has CDR1 SGHTA and CDR2 FQGNSA. This CDR3 region has 13 residues.

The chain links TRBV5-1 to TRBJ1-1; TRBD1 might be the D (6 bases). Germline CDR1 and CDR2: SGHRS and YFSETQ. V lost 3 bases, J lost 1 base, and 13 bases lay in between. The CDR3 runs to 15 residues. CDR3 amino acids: CASSSDPRGNTEAFF. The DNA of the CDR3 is TGCGCCAGCAGCTCAGACCCCAGGGGGAACACTGAAGCTTTCTTT.

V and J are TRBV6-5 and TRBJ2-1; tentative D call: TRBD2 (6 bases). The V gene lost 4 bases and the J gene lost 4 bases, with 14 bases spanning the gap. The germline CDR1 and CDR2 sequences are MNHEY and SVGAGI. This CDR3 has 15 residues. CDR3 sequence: CASSLGLASYNEQFF. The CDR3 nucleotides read TGTGCCAGCAGTTTGGGGCTAGCGAGTTACAATGAGCAGTTCTTC.

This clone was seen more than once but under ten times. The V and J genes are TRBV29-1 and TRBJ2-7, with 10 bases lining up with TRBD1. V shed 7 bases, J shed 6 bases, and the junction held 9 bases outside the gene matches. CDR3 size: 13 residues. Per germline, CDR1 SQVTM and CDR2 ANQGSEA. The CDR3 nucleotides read TGCAGCGCAAGGCGGGGACAGGGGTTCGAGCAGTACTTC. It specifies CSARRGQGFEQYF.